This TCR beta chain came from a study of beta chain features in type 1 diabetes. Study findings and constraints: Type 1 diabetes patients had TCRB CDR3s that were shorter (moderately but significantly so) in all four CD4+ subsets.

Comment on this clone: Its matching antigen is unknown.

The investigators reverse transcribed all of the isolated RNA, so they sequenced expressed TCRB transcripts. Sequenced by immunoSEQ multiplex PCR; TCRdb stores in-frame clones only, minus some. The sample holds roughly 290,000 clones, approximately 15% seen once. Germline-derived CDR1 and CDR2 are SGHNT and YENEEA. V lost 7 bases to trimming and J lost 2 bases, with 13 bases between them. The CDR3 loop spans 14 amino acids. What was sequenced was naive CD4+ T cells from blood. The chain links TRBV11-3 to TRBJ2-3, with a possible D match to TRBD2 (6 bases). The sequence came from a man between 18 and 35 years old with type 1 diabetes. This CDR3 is CASKSSAHTDTQYF. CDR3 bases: TGTGCCAGCAAATCTAGCGCTCACACAGATACGCAGTATTTT.